This section outlines one T cell receptor (beta chain) sequence together with its context. Its antigen is not known. The sample comes from a study of vaccination and CD4 T cells after COVID-19. Study-wide context: Post-COVID samples had a sampling time that fell a median approximately 93 days after diagnosis (range 35 to 161). Findings and limits, study-wide: In convalescent patients, a median approximately 86% of post-vaccine SARS-CoV-2-reactive clones appeared only after vaccination.

Regarding time point: late sampling 161 to 241 days after vaccination in a few convalescent patients. One entry per CDR3 protein, called by TCRdb with MiXCR from the PCR reads. The data show 25,000 to 30,000 distinct CDR3 sequences, around 49% seen once. This clonotype originated in a human donor who had recovered from COVID-19. The material was CD4+ T cells from blood, obtained about 7 months after SARS-CoV-2 vaccination.

The DNA of the CDR3 is TGTGCCAGCAGTTTCGCAGGGGGAGACCAAGAGACCCAGTACTTC. It yields the protein CASSFAGGDQETQYF. The rearrangement links TRBV28 to TRBJ2-5, with TRBD1 identical over 7 bases. CDR1 and CDR2 from the germline V gene are MDHEN and SYDVKM. The V and J ends lost 3 bases and 0 bases, in that order; junction bases with no gene match: 4. This CDR3 comprises 15 residues. The whole variable domain, filled in from reference TRBV28 and TRBJ2-5, reads DVKVTQSSRYLVKRTGEKVFLECVQDMDHENMFWYRQDPGLGLRLIYFSYDVKMKEKGDIPEGYSVSREKKERFSLILESASTNQTSMYLCASSFAGGDQETQYFGPGTRLLVL.